These 27 T cell receptor beta chains share one sample of origin, sequenced in a study of beta chain features in type 1 diabetes. Their antigen targets remain unknown. Reverse transcribing all isolated RNA meant expressed TCRB transcripts were sequenced. Assay used: immunoSEQ multiplex PCR; TCRdb lists only in-frame clones, some missing. The data show roughly 70,000 clones, just under 50% seen once. Study-wide points: Type 1 diabetes patients had TCRB CDR3s that were shorter (moderately but significantly so) in all four CD4+ subsets.

The specimen was central memory CD4+ T cells from blood. These receptors all stem from a man aged 30 to 39 with type 1 diabetes.

V usage is TRBV11-2 and J usage is TRBJ2-2; D unclear. Germline V gene sequence: CDR1 SGHAT, CDR2 FQNNGV. V lost 1 base to trimming and J lost 6 bases, with 9 bases between them. The CDR3 totals 14 residues. The CDR3 is CASSLAGASGELFF. The CDR3 bases are TGTGCCAGCAGCTTAGCCGGAGCGTCCGGGGAGCTGTTTTTT. Full variable domain (rest looked up from reference TRBV11-2 and TRBJ2-2): EAGVAQSPRYKIIEKRQSVAFWCNPISGHATLYWYQQILGQGPKLLIQFQNNGVVDDSQLPKDRFSAERLKGVDSTLKIQPAKLEDSAVYLCASSLAGASGELFFGEGSRLTVL.

V is TRBV11-2 and J is TRBJ1-2; D is unclear. The CDR3 is 12 residues long. Germline V CDR1 and CDR2: SGHAT, FQNNGV. Trimming removed 5 bases at V and 7 bases at J, with 11 bases between. This chain's CDR3 is CASSDLGRGYTF. The CDR3 DNA sequence: TGTGCCAGCAGCGACCTGGGCCGTGGCTACACCTTC.

There are a few counts of this clone. The chain joins TRBV5-4 to TRBJ2-3, with D maybe TRBD2 (5 bases). CDR1 is SGHNT and CDR2 is YYREEE in the germline V gene (reference sequence). The germline V and J ends were trimmed by 5 bases and 1 base, with 8 bases remaining between them. The CDR3 consists of 13 residues. CDR3 region: CASRLEGTDTQYF. The CDR3 DNA is TGTGCCAGCAGACTAGAAGGCACAGATACGCAGTATTTT.

V usage is TRBV29-1 and J usage is TRBJ2-5, with 9 positions matching TRBD2. V dropped 7 bases and J dropped 1; count of bases not matched to a gene: 7. This CDR3 comprises 14 residues. Germline V gene data show CDR1 as SQVTM and CDR2 as ANQGSEA. CDR3 region: CSAWGTSTQETQYF. CDR3 nucleotides: TGCAGCGCGTGGGGGACTAGCACCCAAGAGACCCAGTACTTC.

The chain employs TRBV5-8 and TRBJ1-1; tentatively, D is TRBD1 (6 bases). CDR1 is SGHTS, CDR2 YDEGEE, per germline. The germline V and J ends were trimmed by 6 bases and 1 base, with 10 bases remaining between them. This CDR3 region has 13 residues. The CDR3 nucleotides are TGTGCCAGCACCCTACAGGGGAACACTGAAGCTTTCTTT. Translated, it gives CASTLQGNTEAFF.

This clone was observed a handful of times. This chain joins TRBV29-1 and TRBJ1-1, with a weak D call TRBD1 (5 bases). The CDR3 runs 18 residues. V dropped 7 bases and J dropped 2 bases, with 29 bases sitting between them. CDR1 and CDR2 from the germline V gene are SQVTM and ANQGSEA. The CDR3 sequence: CSAGERKAGKVLNTEAFF. DNA for the CDR3: TGCAGCGCGGGGGAGAGGAAGGCAGGGAAGGTGTTAAACACTGAAGCTTTCTTT.

The chain carries TRBV29-1 and TRBJ1-1, with D possibly matching TRBD1 (5 bases). The CDR3 is made up of 14 amino acids. Trimming removed 1 base from V and 6 bases from J, with 15 bases in between. Germline-derived CDR1 and CDR2 are SQVTM and ANQGSEA. The CDR3 loop reads CSVEGRLTVAEAFF. The DNA for the CDR3 is TGCAGCGTTGAAGGGAGACTGACAGTTGCTGAAGCTTTCTTT.

J is TRBJ2-7 and V is TRBV28, with 11 nucleotides matching TRBD1. The V and J ends lost 5 bases and 3 bases, in that order; junction bases with no gene match: 3. This CDR3 is 14 amino acids long. Germline CDR1 MDHEN, CDR2 SYDVKM. The CDR3 reads CASSPGTGGYEQYF. Here the CDR3 DNA reads TGTGCCAGCAGTCCCGGGACAGGGGGCTACGAGCAGTACTTC.

The chain combines TRBV30 with TRBJ2-7; unclear D gene. Germline V gene lookup returns CDR1 GTSNPN and CDR2 SVGIG (reference sequence). This CDR3 has 11 residues. Trimming stripped 5 bases from V and 2 bases from J, with 7 bases between. CDR3 loop: CAWGSAYEQYF. The CDR3 DNA reads as TGTGCCTGGGGCTCAGCCTACGAGCAGTACTTC.

This clone was seen more than once but under ten times. This chain connects TRBV5-4 to TRBJ2-3; 11 positions agree with TRBD1. J gave up 6 bases and V 4 bases, and 1 base lay outside the gene matches. This CDR3 contains 13 residues. CDR1 and CDR2 (germline): SGHNT, YYREEE (reference sequence). The CDR3 DNA follows: TGTGCCAGCAGCGGGACAGGGGGTGATACGCAGTATTTT. Residues: CASSGTGGDTQYF.

The chain couples TRBV29-1 to TRBJ1-1; possibly TRBD1 for D (5 bases). The length of the CDR3 is 14 residues. Germline-derived CDR1 and CDR2 are SQVTM and ANQGSEA. V was trimmed by 4 bases and J by 0 bases, leaving 12 bases between them. The CDR3: CSVAGNNMNTEAFF. The CDR3 region has the DNA TGCAGCGTTGCAGGGAACAACATGAACACTGAAGCTTTCTTT.

This clone was observed a few times. The chain employs TRBV15 and TRBJ1-6; tentatively, D is TRBD1 (6 bases). CDR1 and CDR2 from the germline V gene are LNHNV and YYDKDF (reference sequence). This CDR3 has 19 amino acids. Trimming stripped 0 bases from V and 7 bases from J, with 22 bases between. CDR3 nucleotides: TGTGCCACCAGCAGAGACTCCAGGGGAAAGGGGATGGGCAATTCACCCCTCCACTTT. It translates to CATSRDSRGKGMGNSPLHF.

This clone has a count of ten or more. The rearrangement joins TRBV29-1 to TRBJ2-4; 9 positions match TRBD1. Germline CDR1 reads SQVTM; CDR2 reads ANQGSEA. The CDR3 is 13 residues long. The V gene end was trimmed by 5 bases and the J gene end by 4 bases; junction bases not matched to a gene: 3. The CDR3 spells CSVLDRGKNIQYF. The CDR3 bases are TGCAGCGTTTTGGACAGGGGTAAAAACATTCAGTACTTC.

A few counts support this clone. The chain employs TRBV29-1 and TRBJ1-2; no clear D gene. CDR1 SQVTM and CDR2 ANQGSEA come from the germline V gene. V shed 4 bases and J shed 4 bases, with 10 bases lying between them. The CDR3 sequence is 12 residues long. CDR3: CSVATTLYGYTF. CDR3 in DNA: TGCAGCGTTGCGACAACTCTCTATGGCTACACCTTC.

The rearrangement joins TRBV4-1 to TRBJ1-3; a weak D match, TRBD1 (5 bases). The V end lost 4 bases, the J end lost 3 bases, and 19 bases lay between the germline ends. Germline-derived CDR1 and CDR2 are MGHRA and YSYEKL. The length of the CDR3 is 17 residues. The CDR3 sequence is CASSPRQNQLDGNTIYF. CDR3 nucleotide sequence: TGCGCCAGCAGCCCCCGACAGAACCAACTCGATGGAAACACCATATATTTT.

This chain uses TRBV5-5 with TRBJ1-5; the D gene is possibly TRBD1 (6 bases). V lost 3 bases and J 6 bases, leaving 19 bases between the germline ends. In germline, CDR1 is SGHKS, CDR2 YYEKEE (reference sequence). This CDR3 is built from 16 residues. DNA of the CDR3: TGTGCCAGCAGCTCTCTGGGTGGGGGGGCAGGTCAGCCCCAGCATTTT. Its translation is CASSSLGGGAGQPQHF.

The chain employs TRBV6-6 and TRBJ2-7, with 7 nucleotides matching TRBD1. CDR3 length: 12 amino acids. CDR1 is MNHNY, CDR2 SVGAGI, per germline (reference sequence). V lost 6 bases, J lost 3 bases, and 2 bases stayed unmatched. The DNA for the CDR3 is TGTGCCAGCAGCGGGACAGTCTACGAGCAGTACTTC. Translation gives CASSGTVYEQYF.

The V call is TRBV11-2, the J call TRBJ1-1; 9 bases match TRBD1. CDR3 length equals 16 residues. Germline loops: CDR1 SGHAT, CDR2 FQNNGV. V lost 1 base to trimming and J lost 4 bases; unmatched junction nucleotides: 7. The CDR3 spells CASSLGGQGHATEAFF. DNA for the CDR3: TGTGCCAGCAGCTTAGGCGGACAGGGGCACGCCACTGAAGCTTTCTTT.

V and J are TRBV11-2 and TRBJ2-3; possible D gene TRBD2, 6 bases. The germline CDR1 and CDR2 sequences are SGHAT and FQNNGV. CDR3 length equals 17 residues. Deletions cut 2 bases from V and 8 bases from J, with 23 bases between. CDR3 residues: CASSLYTRSGPQGTQYF. As DNA, the CDR3 is TGTGCCAGCAGCTTATACACTCGTAGCGGCCCCCAGGGTACGCAGTATTTT.

This clone showed up just a few times. V usage is TRBV5-1 and J usage is TRBJ1-4; 9 bases fit TRBD1. Germline trimming cut 0 bases from V and 7 bases from J; bases unmatched to any gene: 7. Germline CDR1 reads SGHRS; CDR2 reads YFSETQ. CDR3 length equals 16 residues. The CDR3 region has the DNA TGCGCCAGCAGCTTGGAGGGGCAGGGACAGGGTGAAAAACTGTTTTTT. This gives the protein CASSLEGQGQGEKLFF.

The rearrangement uses TRBV29-1 and TRBJ1-5, with D possibly TRBD1 on 6 matching bases. CDR3 length: 15 amino acids. Trimming left V 7 bases short and J 1 base short, with 17 bases between. Germline V CDR1 and CDR2: SQVTM, ANQGSEA. In DNA, the CDR3 is TGCAGCGCGCTCGAGGCAGGGGTCAGCAATCAGCCCCAGCATTTT. Translated: CSALEAGVSNQPQHF.

The chain employs TRBV18 and TRBJ1-2; tentatively, D is TRBD1 (5 bases). Trimming removed 3 bases at V and 2 bases at J, with 10 bases between. This CDR3 contains 14 residues. In germline, CDR1 is KGHSH, CDR2 LQKENI. CDR3 sequence reads: CASSPLQENYGYTF. CDR3 nucleotide sequence: TGTGCCAGCTCACCCCTACAGGAAAACTATGGCTACACCTTC.

The gene calls are TRBV27 and TRBJ2-5, with 8 bases fitting TRBD1. The germline CDR1 and CDR2 sequences are MNHEY and SMNVEV (reference sequence). Trimming took 5 bases from V and 5 from J; bases not matched to a gene: 4. The CDR3 covers 13 residues. The CDR3 coding sequence is TGTGCCAGCAGTGCGCGGACAGGGGAGACCCAGTACTTC. Residues: CASSARTGETQYF.

The CDR3 nucleotides are TGCGCCAGCAGCTCTCGGGGCACAGATACGCAGTATTTT. Its translation: CASSSRGTDTQYF. The genes are TRBV5-1 and TRBJ2-3; D remains unclear. Germline V gives CDR1 SGHRS, CDR2 YFSETQ. V lost 3 bases to trimming and J lost 1 base, with 6 bases between them. CDR3 size: 13 residues.

The chain uses TRBV5-1 and TRBJ1-4; D unresolved. This CDR3 has 15 residues. Germline-derived CDR1 and CDR2 are SGHRS and YFSETQ. V gave up 4 bases and J gave up 6 bases, with 16 bases separating them. The CDR3 region is CASSGLGGSDEKLFF. The CDR3 nucleotides read TGCGCCAGCAGCGGACTCGGCGGCTCGGATGAAAAACTGTTTTTT.

This clone was seen more than once but under ten times. The chain is built from TRBV7-9 and TRBJ2-3; TRBD2 matches 7 bases. The germline V gene encodes CDR1 SEHNR and CDR2 FQNEAQ (reference sequence). The CDR3 length is 15 residues. Trimming cost V 3 bases and J 5 bases; bases outside gene matches: 8. The CDR3 spells CASSFGAGELDTQYF. The CDR3 bases are TGTGCCAGCAGCTTCGGGGCGGGGGAGTTAGATACGCAGTATTTT.

The V and J genes are TRBV2 and TRBJ2-7; a weak D match, TRBD2 (6 bases). CDR1 is SNHLY, CDR2 FYNNEI, per germline. Trimming stripped 5 bases from V and 6 bases from J, with 8 bases between. This CDR3 contains 11 residues. CDR3 in amino acids: CASSLGGEQYF. The CDR3 bases are TGTGCCAGCAGTTTGGGGGGCGAGCAGTACTTC.